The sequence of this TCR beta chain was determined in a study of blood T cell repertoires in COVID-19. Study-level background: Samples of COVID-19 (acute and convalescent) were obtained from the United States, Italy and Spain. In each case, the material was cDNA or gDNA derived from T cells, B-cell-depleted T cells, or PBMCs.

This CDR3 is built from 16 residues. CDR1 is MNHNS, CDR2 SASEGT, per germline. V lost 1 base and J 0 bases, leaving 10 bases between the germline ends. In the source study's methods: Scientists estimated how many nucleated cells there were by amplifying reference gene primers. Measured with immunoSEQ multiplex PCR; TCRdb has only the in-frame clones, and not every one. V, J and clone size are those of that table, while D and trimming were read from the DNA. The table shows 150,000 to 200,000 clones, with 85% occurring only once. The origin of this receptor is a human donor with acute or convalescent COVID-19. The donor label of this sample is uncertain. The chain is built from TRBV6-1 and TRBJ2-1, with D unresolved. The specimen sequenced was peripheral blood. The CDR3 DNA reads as TGTGCCAGCAGTGAAGAAATATTGAGCTCCTACAATGAGCAGTTCTTC. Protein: CASSEEILSSYNEQFF.